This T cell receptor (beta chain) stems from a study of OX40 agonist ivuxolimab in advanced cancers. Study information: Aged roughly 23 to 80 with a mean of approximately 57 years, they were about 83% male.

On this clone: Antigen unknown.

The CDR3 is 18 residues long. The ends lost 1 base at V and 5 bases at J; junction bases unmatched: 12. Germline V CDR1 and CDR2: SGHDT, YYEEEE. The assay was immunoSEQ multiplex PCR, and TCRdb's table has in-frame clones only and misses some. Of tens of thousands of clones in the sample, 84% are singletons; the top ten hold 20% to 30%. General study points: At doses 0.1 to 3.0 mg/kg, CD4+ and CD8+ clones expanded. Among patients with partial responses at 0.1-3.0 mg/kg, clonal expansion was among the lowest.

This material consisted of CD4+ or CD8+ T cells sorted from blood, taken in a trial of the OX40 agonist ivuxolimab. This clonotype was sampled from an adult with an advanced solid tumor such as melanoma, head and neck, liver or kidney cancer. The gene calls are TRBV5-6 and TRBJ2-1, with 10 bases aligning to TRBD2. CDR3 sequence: CASSLLSLAGVWDNEQFF. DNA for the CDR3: TGTGCCAGCAGCTTGTTGTCCCTAGCGGGAGTGTGGGACAATGAGCAGTTCTTC.